The sequence of this T cell receptor beta chain was determined in a study of OX40 agonist ivuxolimab in advanced cancers. Across the whole study: Therapy given before enrollment (anti-PD-1, anti-PD-L1 or anti-CTLA-4) was allowed, and over 35% had some.

At baseline, cycle 4 day 1, and cycle 7 day 1, blood was sampled. This clone has a single count. Its antigen is unknown. Notes on the study in general: Among expanded peripheral T cells, antigen specificity went undetermined. Both blood CD4+ and CD8+ T cells showed clonal growth by week 6 at 0.1 to 3.0 mg/kg.

Produced via immunoSEQ multiplex PCR; TCRdb's table is partial and in-frame only. Of around 50,000 clones detected, 94% appear once; the ten largest clones hold 9.5% to 15%. The specimen was CD4+ or CD8+ T cells sorted from blood, collected in a trial of the OX40 agonist ivuxolimab. The TCR sequence derives from an adult with an advanced solid tumor such as melanoma, head and neck, liver or kidney cancer.

The CDR3 is CASSLEFGTPPLSGANVLTF. The CDR3 region has the DNA TGTGCCAGCAGCTTAGAATTTGGCACTCCTCCGCTCTCTGGGGCCAACGTCCTGACTTTC. The chain links TRBV7-8 to TRBJ2-6; D not resolved. Trimming shortened V by 1 base and J by 0 bases, and 19 bases separated the two germline ends. The CDR3 runs 20 residues. Germline V CDR1 and CDR2: SGHVS, FQNEAQ.